The clone carrying this T cell receptor beta chain has just one count. What it binds is unknown. The same CDR3 can be traced to other DNA sequences in this sample. CD45RO-negative CD8 cells positively selected for CCR7 made up the naive population, which excluded terminally differentiated effector memory CD45RA+ cells. This entry belongs to a study of shared clonotypes between healthy human individuals. General study points: Shared clonotypes: roughly 4.5% naive CD4, under 4% naive CD8, roughly 2.2% memory CD4, about 0.4% memory CD8.

The repertoire was sequenced with immunoSEQ multiplex PCR; TCRdb's copy has only in-frame clones and lacks some. This table holds fewer than 1 million clones, about 96% found once. Germline loops: CDR1 SGHAT, CDR2 FQNNGV. The CDR3 extends over 12 amino acids. Trimming took off 3 bases at V and 7 bases at J, with 10 bases between the two ends. The source is a man aged 30 to 45 in good health. This chain connects TRBV11-2 to TRBJ2-7; tentative D call: TRBD2 (6 bases). What was sequenced was naive CD8+ T cells sorted from blood. This CDR3 reads CASSLGGLEQYF. CDR3 DNA sequence: TGTGCCAGCAGCTTGGGAGGCTTAGAGCAGTACTTC.